The TCR beta chain described here comes from a study of vaccination and CD4 T cells after COVID-19. CDR3 length equals 14 residues. The germline V gene encodes CDR1 KGHDR and CDR2 SFDVKD. Trimming at V came to 3 bases and at J to 2 bases, leaving 2 bases not matched to a gene. This clonotype was picked up a small number of times. No antigen is known for it. The Oncomine TCR Beta short-read assay sequenced DNA from cultured CD4+ T cells. Investigators obtained genomic DNA by extraction from cultured CD4+ T cells. TCRdb processed the PCR reads anew with MiXCR; each CDR3 protein has one entry. This table has around 10,000 distinct CDR3 sequences, 28% appearing once. The treatment was: roughly ten-day PBMC culture with coronavirus spike peptide pools or control peptides (ViraFEST assay). Those CD4+ T cells from the unexposed donor predate the COVID-19 pandemic (2011-2018).

Sequencing was carried out using CD4+ T cells from blood, cultured in vitro. The receptor's source is a human donor in good health. The J gene is TRBJ2-7, the V gene TRBV24-1, with TRBD1 matching 8 bases. CDR3 protein: CATSDPDRAYEQYF. DNA for the CDR3: TGTGCCACCAGTGATCCGGACAGGGCCTACGAGCAGTACTTC.